A single sample gave rise to the 30 T cell receptor beta chains below, sequenced in a study of low-dose radiotherapy and immunotherapy resistance in tumors. Gene-specific TRAV and TRBV primers were used for first-strand cDNA, covering alpha and beta chains. The authors amplified TCRs for approximately 20 PCR cycles with a constant-region primer and a V-primer adapter. TCRdb recomputed calls from the reads with MiXCR, one row per CDR3 protein. The top ten clones hold about 1.5% of a sample with about 9,800 distinct CDR3 sequences, 75% of them seen once. The origin of the receptors is a human donor with advanced metastatic prostate, ovarian, gallbladder or colorectal cancer (not recorded which). This table probably holds off-target reads from a library built for another chain.

In its sample, this clonotype was seen once. The gene calls are TRBV3-1 and TRBJ1-2; D unclear. Germline V gives CDR1 LGHDT, CDR2 YNNKEL (reference sequence). V shed 0 bases and J shed 4 bases, with 12 bases lying between them. The CDR3 loop spans 15 amino acids. In DNA, the CDR3 is TGTGCCAGCAGCCAAGAAGTAACAGCAATCTATGGCTACACCTTC. Translation gives CASSQEVTAIYGYTF.

The J gene is TRBJ2-5, the V gene TRBV2; the D gene is possibly TRBD2 (5 bases). The CDR3 loop spans 15 amino acids. CDR1 is SNHLY, CDR2 FYNNEI, per germline. Trimming shortened V by 10 bases and J by 1 base, and 19 bases separated the two germline ends. The CDR3 region is CAIQPEEGFQETQYF. CDR3 sequence (DNA): TGTGCCATTCAACCAGAAGAGGGCTTCCAAGAGACCCAGTACTTC.

The table lists this clonotype with a few counts. The rearrangement joins TRBV5-8 to TRBJ2-7; D might be TRBD2 (5 bases). CDR3 length equals 16 residues. V shed 4 bases and J shed 3 bases, with 20 bases lying between them. CDR1 SGHTS and CDR2 YDEGEE come from the germline V gene. The CDR3: CASSRSGNGVYYEQYF. For the CDR3, the DNA is TGTGCCAGCAGCAGGTCTGGGAACGGGGTCTACTACGAGCAGTACTTC.

This clonotype showed up just a few times. The rearrangement joins TRBV29-1 to TRBJ2-3; TRBD2 is a possible D gene (6 bases). Germline CDR1 and CDR2: SQVTM and ANQGSEA. The CDR3 spans 12 residues. V lost 6 bases and J lost 4, with 11 bases in between. CDR3 loop: CSVPWGADTQYF. CDR3 nucleotides: TGCAGCGTCCCGTGGGGGGCAGATACGCAGTATTTT.

V usage is TRBV29-1 and J usage is TRBJ2-3; D possibly corresponds to TRBD1 (6 bases). V was cut by 6 bases and J by 0 bases, with 10 bases left in between. The CDR3 runs 13 residues. Germline V CDR1 and CDR2: SQVTM, ANQGSEA. CDR3 DNA sequence: TGCAGCGTCGGACAGTTGAGCACAGATACGCAGTATTTT. It yields the protein CSVGQLSTDTQYF.

This chain uses TRBV18 with TRBJ2-7; D gene uncertain. Deletions cut 1 base from V and 5 bases from J, with 6 bases between. This CDR3 spans 12 amino acids. From germline, CDR1 is KGHSH and CDR2 LQKENI. CDR3 bases: TGTGCCAGCTCACCACTGAGCAACGAGCAGTACTTC. It is translated as CASSPLSNEQYF. Complete variable domain (other parts from reference TRBV18 and TRBJ2-7): NAGVMQNPRHLVRRRGQEARLRCSPMKGHSHVYWYRQLPEEGLKFMVYLQKENIIDESGMPKERFSAEFPKEGPSILRIQQVVRGDSAAYFCASSPLSNEQYFGPGTRLTVT.

This sequence joins TRBV4-3 and TRBJ2-3, with a possible D match to TRBD2 (6 bases). CDR3 size: 16 residues. Trimming removed 2 bases from V and 0 bases from J, with 12 bases in between. Germline V gene data show CDR1 as LGHNA and CDR2 as YSLEER. The CDR3 DNA is TGCGCCAGCAGCCAATCGGCGGGAATTAGCACAGATACGCAGTATTTT. This gives the protein CASSQSAGISTDTQYF.

The chain carries TRBV4-2 and TRBJ2-3, with TRBD2 matching 10 bases. This CDR3 contains 17 residues. V trimming: 2 bases; J trimming: 1 base; junction bases outside the gene matches: 6. Germline loops: CDR1 LGHNA, CDR2 YNFKEQ. This CDR3 is CASSQSAGTSGTDTQYF. DNA of the CDR3: TGTGCCAGCAGCCAATCAGCCGGGACTAGCGGCACAGATACGCAGTATTTT.

The chain employs TRBV18 and TRBJ2-7; maybe TRBD1 (5 bases). This CDR3 is built from 12 residues. CDR1 KGHSH and CDR2 LQKENI come from the germline V gene. V was pared by 5 bases and J by 7 bases, with 12 bases between. CDR3 bases: TGTGCCAGCTCAGACCAGGGATTGGAGCAGTACTTC. Translation: CASSDQGLEQYF. The whole variable domain, filled in from reference TRBV18 and TRBJ2-7, reads NAGVMQNPRHLVRRRGQEARLRCSPMKGHSHVYWYRQLPEEGLKFMVYLQKENIIDESGMPKERFSAEFPKEGPSILRIQQVVRGDSAAYFCASSDQGLEQYFGPGTRLTVT.

The V and J genes are TRBV19 and TRBJ1-5; D ambiguous. Germline loops: CDR1 LNHDA, CDR2 SQIVND (reference sequence). The CDR3 covers 13 residues. Trimming stripped 6 bases from V and 2 bases from J, with 8 bases between. The DNA for the CDR3 is TGTGCCAGTAGGGAGCAGGGCAATCAGCCCCAGCATTTT. Translating gives CASREQGNQPQHF.

The chain employs TRBV21-1 and TRBJ2-7. TRBV21-1 is given as a pseudogene. The CDR3 has 14 residues. The CDR3 DNA is TGTGCCAGCAGCAACGGGAGGGGCTCCTACGAGCAGTACTTC. It encodes CASSNGRGSYEQYF.

This chain joins TRBV28 and TRBJ2-7; 12 nucleotides align to TRBD2. The V and J ends lost 6 bases and 0 bases, in that order; junction bases with no gene match: 3. The CDR3 covers 15 residues. CDR1 MDHEN and CDR2 SYDVKM come from the germline V gene. The CDR3 region has the DNA TGTGCCAGCAGGCTAGCGGGAGGGATCTCCTACGAGCAGTACTTC. This sequence encodes CASRLAGGISYEQYF.

J is TRBJ2-7 and V is TRBV13; D perhaps matches TRBD1 (6 bases). V was pared by 0 bases and J by 6 bases, with 12 bases between. The CDR3 length is 14 residues. The germline V gene has CDR1 PRHDT and CDR2 FYEKMQ (reference sequence). CDR3 nucleotides: TGTGCCAGCAGCTTAGGACAGGGTCGTGGCGAGCAGTACTTC. Residues: CASSLGQGRGEQYF.

The chain joins TRBV7-9 to TRBJ2-6, with D unresolved. The CDR3 totals 15 residues. V lost 6 bases to trimming and J lost 0 bases, with 9 bases between them. Germline lookup yields CDR1 SEHNR and CDR2 FQNEAQ (reference sequence). CDR3 in amino acids: CASRTRDSGANVLTF. In nucleotides, the CDR3 is TGTGCCAGCAGAACGAGAGACTCTGGGGCCAACGTCCTGACTTTC.

The rearrangement joins TRBV28 to TRBJ2-1; unclear D gene. Germline lookup yields CDR1 MDHEN and CDR2 SYDVKM. This CDR3 is 11 amino acids long. With 3 bases removed from V and 10 bases from J, the gap between germline ends came to 7 bases. The CDR3 bases are TGTGCCAGCAGTTTTCCCGAAGAGCAGTTCTTC. Translating it yields CASSFPEEQFF.

This clonotype was seen just once. The chain joins TRBV29-1 to TRBJ2-1; D may be TRBD1 (5 bases). This CDR3 has 14 amino acids. The V and J ends lost 6 bases and 5 bases respectively, with 17 bases between them. Germline-derived CDR1 and CDR2 are SQVTM and ANQGSEA. CDR3 sequence (DNA): TGCAGCGTCCTACAGGCGGTTGGTGACAATGAGCAGTTCTTC. It yields the protein CSVLQAVGDNEQFF.

This clonotype was recorded once. The chain links TRBV10-2 to TRBJ1-2; TRBD1 agrees at 9 bases. The CDR3 length is 15 residues. With 0 bases clipped from V and 7 bases from J, the junction kept 6 bases outside the gene matches. Germline values: CDR1 WSHSY, CDR2 SAAADI. Here the CDR3 reads CASSESPTGGRGYTF. The CDR3 DNA reads TGCGCCAGCAGTGAGTCCCCAACAGGGGGCCGTGGCTACACCTTC.

There are a few counts of this clonotype. A read error may produce the germline difference seen at one junction end. The chain couples TRBV13 to TRBJ1-6; D call uncertain. The CDR3 runs 15 residues. Germline V CDR1 and CDR2: PRHDT, FYEKMQ (reference sequence). CDR3 nucleotide sequence: TGTGCAATGAGATCTATAAACACCAATGCAGGCAAATCAACCTTT. It codes for CAMRSINTNAGKSTF.

The chain is built from TRBV12-3 or TRBV12-4 and TRBJ1-5; 9 bases map to TRBD1. CDR3 size: 15 residues. V was pared by 6 bases and J by 1 base, with 4 bases of the junction left unmatched. The CDR3, as DNA: TGTGCCAGCAGGGACACAGGGGGCAGCAATCAGCCCCAGCATTTT. Translated: CASRDTGGSNQPQHF.

The rearrangement joins TRBV27 to TRBJ2-3; TRBD1 matches at 9 bases. Germline V CDR1 and CDR2: MNHEY, SMNVEV (reference sequence). Trimming removed 6 bases from V and 5 bases from J; junction bases left unmatched: 9. The CDR3 loop spans 15 amino acids. The CDR3 coding sequence is TGTGCCAGCAGGGAACAGGGGGCATTACGAGATACGCAGTATTTT. The encoded protein is CASREQGALRDTQYF.

The gene calls are TRBV6-5 and TRBJ2-2; no clear D gene. The CDR3 is 15 amino acids. Germline CDR1 is MNHEY and CDR2 is SVGAGI. V was cut by 3 bases and J by 0 bases, with 8 bases left in between. The DNA for the CDR3 is TGTGCCAGCAGTTATTCGGCCGCGAACACCGGGGAGCTGTTTTTT. Residues: CASSYSAANTGELFF.

This rearrangement joins TRBV20-1 to TRBJ2-3; 8 positions match TRBD2. This CDR3 is built from 12 residues. CDR1 and CDR2 from the germline V gene are DFQATT and SNEGSKA (reference sequence). The J segment lost 6 bases and the V segment lost 2 bases, leaving 1 base of the junction unmatched. DNA of the CDR3: TGCAGTGCTAGAAGCGGGAGTGATACGCAGTATTTT. Protein: CSARSGSDTQYF.

The J gene is TRBJ1-4, the V gene TRBV4-3; perhaps TRBD1 as D (5 bases). V was trimmed by 0 bases and J by 8 bases, leaving 16 bases between them. CDR1 LGHNA and CDR2 YSLEER come from the germline V gene. CDR3 length: 16 residues. In nucleotides, the CDR3 is TGCGCCAGCAGCCAAGATCTGGGGATGAGGGGAGAAAAACTGTTTTTT. It specifies CASSQDLGMRGEKLFF.

CDR3 loop: CASSQGAAGVTDTQYF. The CDR3 DNA sequence: TGCGCCAGCAGCCAAGGGGCAGCGGGAGTGACAGATACGCAGTATTTT. The chain carries TRBV4-3 and TRBJ2-3; 8 positions match TRBD2. This CDR3 has 16 residues. The germline V gene has CDR1 LGHNA and CDR2 YSLEER. With V trimmed by 1 base and J by 3 bases, 6 bases remained unmatched.

A few counts support this clonotype. The V and J genes are TRBV28 and TRBJ2-7; D not resolved. V lost 7 bases and J 5 bases, leaving 15 bases between the germline ends. CDR1 MDHEN and CDR2 SYDVKM come from the germline V gene. The CDR3 length is 13 residues. CDR3 region: CASTLSGRDEQYF. As DNA, the CDR3 is TGTGCCAGCACCCTTTCCGGTAGAGACGAGCAGTACTTC.

The chain carries TRBV20-1 and TRBJ2-2; unclear D gene. CDR1 and CDR2 from the germline V gene are DFQATT and SNEGSKA (reference sequence). CDR3 length: 12 residues. V lost 0 bases and J 7 bases, leaving 6 bases between the germline ends. CDR3 amino acids: CSAREIFGELFF. CDR3 coding DNA: TGCAGTGCTAGAGAGATCTTCGGGGAGCTGTTTTTT.

The V and J genes are TRBV19 and TRBJ2-1, with D possibly TRBD1 on 6 matching bases. Trimming pared 2 bases from V and 1 base from J, leaving 9 bases between. Germline-derived CDR1 and CDR2 are LNHDA and SQIVND (reference sequence). The CDR3 runs 15 residues. Here the CDR3 reads CASSITGISYNEQFF. The CDR3 DNA follows: TGTGCCAGTAGTATAACAGGGATTTCCTACAATGAGCAGTTCTTC.

The chain combines TRBV28 with TRBJ1-2, with a tentative D call TRBD1 (6 bases). Germline V lookup: CDR1 MDHEN, CDR2 SYDVKM. The ends were cut back, 4 bases at V and 0 bases at J, with 12 bases in the middle. The length of the CDR3 is 15 residues. The DNA of the CDR3 is TGTGCCAGCAGTTCCCGGGGGGGCACTAACTATGGCTACACCTTC. Amino acid sequence: CASSSRGGTNYGYTF.

This chain uses TRBV5-6 with TRBJ2-3; D perhaps matches TRBD1 (6 bases). The V end lost 4 bases, the J end lost 2 bases, and 11 bases lay between the germline ends. Germline V gives CDR1 SGHDT, CDR2 YYEEEE. The CDR3 is 14 residues long. The CDR3 DNA reads as TGTGCCAGCAGCCGACCAGGGGACACAGATACGCAGTATTTT. Translation: CASSRPGDTDTQYF.

The gene calls are TRBV5-1 and TRBJ2-1; D might be TRBD2 (6 bases). The V and J ends lost 3 bases and 1 base respectively, with 11 bases between them. Germline loops: CDR1 SGHRS, CDR2 YFSETQ. The CDR3 spans 15 residues. The CDR3 reads CASSWGTDSYNEQFF. Here the CDR3 DNA reads TGCGCCAGCAGCTGGGGGACTGATTCCTACAATGAGCAGTTCTTC.